The 8 T cell receptor beta chains in this list originate from one sample, sequenced in a study of blood T cell repertoires in COVID-19 (TCRdb year 2020). The library came from the immunoSEQ multiplex PCR assay. TCRdb retrieved this table from immuneACCESS and kept in-frame rearrangements only. Not all clones are present; in checked studies, unresolved V genes account for under half, and no reason is known for the remainder. The sample data list some 300,000 clones, and more than 85% of these were observed just once. The ten largest clonotypes hold roughly 0.94% of the sample. Sequencing was done on a sample of PBMCs or T cells enriched from blood (not recorded which). The receptors shown here come from a woman in her 30s who had recovered from COVID-19.

This chain joins TRBV18 and TRBJ1-2; TRBD1 matches 9 bases. The CDR3 is 15 amino acids. V lost 0 bases, J lost 3 bases, and 2 bases stayed unmatched. CDR1 and CDR2 from the germline V gene are KGHSH and LQKENI. The CDR3 DNA sequence: TGTGCCAGCTCACCACCCGGGACAGGGCACTATGGCTACACCTTC. This translates into CASSPPGTGHYGYTF.

The chain employs TRBV5-5 and TRBJ2-7; a possible D gene is TRBD1 (6 bases). The CDR3 is 14 residues long. Germline V gene data show CDR1 as SGHKS and CDR2 as YYEKEE (reference sequence). The germline V and J ends were trimmed by 4 bases and 5 bases, with 16 bases remaining between them. The CDR3: CASSPWPGAHEQYF. The CDR3 DNA follows: TGTGCCAGCAGCCCATGGCCAGGGGCCCACGAGCAGTACTTC.

The J gene is TRBJ2-1, the V gene TRBV5-5; 7 positions agree with TRBD1. The CDR3 runs to 15 residues. Germline trimming cut 7 bases from V and 2 bases from J; bases unmatched to any gene: 9. The V gene's germline CDR1 is SGHKS and CDR2 YYEKEE (reference sequence). CDR3 in DNA: TGTGCCAGCTCGAGGCAGGACAGGCCCTACAATGAGCAGTTCTTC. Translated, it gives CASSRQDRPYNEQFF.

The chain couples TRBV18 to TRBJ1-5; D may be TRBD1 (5 bases). CDR1 KGHSH and CDR2 LQKENI come from the germline V gene. V lost 3 bases to trimming and J lost 9 bases, with 18 bases between them. The CDR3 contains 15 residues. The CDR3 region has the DNA TGTGCCAGCTCACCTGGGCAGGGCGTTTTGGCGCCCCAGCATTTT. This translates into CASSPGQGVLAPQHF.

The sample holds a few counts of this clone. This chain connects TRBV6-5 to TRBJ1-4, with 8 bases matching TRBD1. The CDR3 totals 15 residues. Germline values: CDR1 MNHEY, CDR2 SVGAGI. V shed 5 bases and J 8 bases; nucleotides not matched to a gene: 10. CDR3 loop: CASSTRTGRKEKLFF. The DNA of the CDR3 is TGTGCCAGCAGTACCAGGACAGGGAGAAAGGAAAAACTGTTTTTT.

The chain couples TRBV18 to TRBJ2-4, with a possible D match to TRBD2 (7 bases). The CDR3 is 15 residues long. Trimming took 3 bases from V and 4 from J, leaving 13 bases between them. Germline values: CDR1 KGHSH, CDR2 LQKENI. The CDR3 sequence: CASSPSGGPKNIQYF. CDR3 DNA sequence: TGTGCCAGCTCACCCTCCGGGGGGCCTAAAAACATTCAGTACTTC.

The chain combines TRBV15 with TRBJ1-3, with 8 bases that match TRBD1. Germline V gene sequence: CDR1 LNHNV, CDR2 YYDKDF (reference sequence). The junction had 10 bases not matched to a gene; V was cut back by 5 bases and J by 4 bases. This CDR3 contains 16 residues. The CDR3 DNA follows: TGTGCCACCAGCGATAAGACAGGGGTGAACGGAAACACCATATATTTT. Protein product: CATSDKTGVNGNTIYF.

The rearrangement joins TRBV27 to TRBJ2-2; D ambiguous. In germline, CDR1 is MNHEY, CDR2 SMNVEV (reference sequence). Between the trimmed V and J ends, which lost 0 bases and 4 bases, there was a span of 9 bases. The CDR3 has 15 residues. The CDR3 DNA sequence: TGTGCCAGCAGTTTATCCTACAGAGCCACCGGGGAGCTGTTTTTT. Protein sequence: CASSLSYRATGELFF.